Following are 15 T cell receptor beta chains from one sample sequenced in a study of neurological immune-mediated disorders. TCRdb passed the 5' RACE reads through MiXCR, listing each CDR3 protein once. This table holds about 50,000 distinct CDR3 sequences, roughly 15% found once. Input material: PBMCs. The receptors here all came from a man in his 60s in good health.

In the case of this clonotype: Since a much larger clone is just one base distant, this may be a read error. The V gene is TRBV29-1, the J gene TRBJ1-1; 8 bases are a match to TRBD1. Germline V gene lookup returns CDR1 SQVTM and CDR2 ANQGSEA. The CDR3 loop spans 13 amino acids. The CDR3 loop is CIGVLRGPAEAFF. The CDR3 coding sequence is TGCATCGGGGTTCTCAGGGGGCCAGCTGAAGCTTTCTTT.

This clonotype was observed at least ten times. V and J are TRBV24-1 and TRBJ2-1, with 9 positions matching TRBD1. The ends lost 2 bases at V and 5 bases at J; junction bases unmatched: 9. The CDR3 has 17 amino acids. Germline CDR1 and CDR2: KGHDR and SFDVKD. The DNA of the CDR3 is TGTGCCACCAGTGATTGGTTACAGGGGGCTGTTCACAATGAGCAGTTCTTC. Its translation is CATSDWLQGAVHNEQFF.

There are many counts of this clonotype. The chain has TRBV28 and TRBJ1-6; D unresolved. Between the trimmed V and J ends, which lost 6 bases and 11 bases, there was a span of 20 bases. This CDR3 has 15 amino acids. Germline V CDR1 and CDR2: MDHEN, SYDVKM. CDR3 sequence reads: CASRPSGGFGTPLHF. CDR3 in DNA: TGTGCCAGCAGACCAAGTGGTGGGTTCGGTACACCCCTCCACTTT.

This clonotype came up a few times. The gene calls are TRBV9 and TRBJ1-3; D call uncertain. The CDR3 runs to 16 residues. Germline CDR1 reads SGDLS; CDR2 reads YYNGEE. Trimming cost V 2 bases and J 0 bases, with 12 bases left between them. The chain's CDR3 is CASSVNPVGSGNTIYF. For the CDR3, the DNA is TGTGCCAGCAGCGTCAACCCAGTGGGCTCTGGAAACACCATATATTTT.

This clonotype has at least ten counts. This chain joins TRBV4-1 and TRBJ1-1; a weak D match, TRBD1 (5 bases). The CDR3 consists of 15 residues. Germline CDR1 is MGHRA and CDR2 is YSYEKL. V was shortened by 4 bases and J by 0 bases, with 12 bases between the two germline ends. The CDR3: CASSPHTGLNTEAFF. CDR3 sequence (DNA): TGCGCCAGCAGCCCCCACACGGGGCTGAACACTGAAGCTTTCTTT.

This clonotype was counted ten times or more. The chain employs TRBV7-3 and TRBJ2-1; TRBD2 matches at 11 bases. In germline, CDR1 is SGHTA, CDR2 FQGTGA. V gave up 3 bases and J gave up 10 bases; unmatched junction bases: 8. The CDR3 is made up of 15 amino acids. CDR3 DNA sequence: TGTGCCAGCAGCTTGGCACTAGCGGGAGCTCAGGAGCAGTTCTTC. Encoded protein: CASSLALAGAQEQFF.

This clonotype showed up many times. The genes are TRBV20-1 and TRBJ2-5; D might be TRBD2 (7 bases). V was cut by 1 base and J by 4 bases, with 10 bases left in between. The CDR3 is made up of 13 amino acids. Germline-derived CDR1 and CDR2 are DFQATT and SNEGSKA (reference sequence). The CDR3 bases are TGCAGTGCTAGAGGGGGGGGGCGAGAGACCCAGTACTTC. This codes for CSARGGGRETQYF.

This clonotype occurred many times. The chain employs TRBV20-1 and TRBJ2-3; 9 nucleotides match TRBD2. This CDR3 is built from 13 residues. V was pared by 6 bases and J by 3 bases, with 4 bases of the junction left unmatched. Germline values: CDR1 DFQATT, CDR2 SNEGSKA (reference sequence). The CDR3 loop is CSASSGSTDTQYF. CDR3 in DNA: TGCAGTGCCAGTAGCGGGAGTACAGATACGCAGTATTTT.

Concerning this clonotype: A much larger clone differs from this one at a single base, so this may be a read error. This rearrangement joins TRBV11-2 to TRBJ2-1; no reliable D call. CDR1 and CDR2 from the germline V gene are SGHAT and FQNNGV. This CDR3 contains 15 residues. Here the CDR3 reads CASSLGPSSYNDQFF. The CDR3 nucleotides read TGTGCCAGCAGCTTAGGGCCGAGCTCCTACAATGATCAGTTCTTC.

This clonotype was observed at least ten times. The chain is built from TRBV20-1 and TRBJ2-1; 14 bases agree with TRBD2. V lost 7 bases and J lost 7; bases outside the gene matches: 15. This CDR3 spans 17 amino acids. Germline loops: CDR1 DFQATT, CDR2 SNEGSKA (reference sequence). In DNA form, the CDR3 reads TGCAGTGTCGCAAGCGGGACTAGCGGGAGATGGGAAAATGAGCAGTTCTTC. Translated, it gives CSVASGTSGRWENEQFF.

This clonotype was seen ten or more times. The chain couples TRBV7-9 to TRBJ1-2; 9 bases are shared with TRBD1. The trim removed 5 bases at V and 3 bases at J, leaving 1 base unmatched. The CDR3 has 13 amino acids. Germline V CDR1 and CDR2: SEHNR, FQNEAQ (reference sequence). The CDR3 sequence: CASSRTGDYGYTF. The CDR3 region has the DNA TGTGCCAGCAGCCGGACAGGGGACTATGGCTACACCTTC.

At least ten counts were recorded for this clonotype. The chain is built from TRBV25-1 and TRBJ2-3; possibly TRBD1 for D (5 bases). Germline V gene data show CDR1 as MGHDK and CDR2 as SYGVNS. The germline V and J ends were trimmed by 6 bases and 2 bases, with 9 bases remaining between them. CDR3 length: 13 amino acids. The CDR3 DNA follows: TGTGCCAGCAGAGGACACAACACAGATACGCAGTATTTT. It codes for CASRGHNTDTQYF.

In its sample, this clonotype was seen many times. The V call is TRBV11-2, the J call TRBJ1-4; D may be TRBD1 (5 bases). Trimming cost V 2 bases and J 4 bases, with 8 bases left between them. CDR1 SGHAT and CDR2 FQNNGV come from the germline V gene. The CDR3 consists of 14 residues. The CDR3 here is CASSLFGGNEKLFF. The CDR3 bases are TGTGCCAGCAGCTTATTCGGGGGTAATGAAAAACTGTTTTTT.

As concerns this clonotype: Given the absence of the conserved phenylalanine or tryptophan at the CDR3 end, a read error is likely. CDR3 nucleotides: TGTGCCAGCAGCCCAATAGCGGGAGTCAACAATGAGCAGTTCTTA. This gives the protein CASSPIAGVNNEQFL. The chain is built from TRBV7-9 and TRBJ2-1; the match to TRBD2 covers 9 bases. The ends lost 5 bases at V and 5 bases at J; junction bases unmatched: 7. The germline V gene encodes CDR1 SEHNR and CDR2 FQNEAQ (reference sequence). The CDR3 loop spans 15 amino acids.

This clonotype was observed at least ten times. The DNA for the CDR3 is TGCGCCAGCAGCTTGGGCCCCGGCTCAACCGGGAACTACGAGCAGTACTTC. Its protein product is CASSLGPGSTGNYEQYF. The rearrangement uses TRBV5-1 and TRBJ2-7; tentative D call: TRBD2 (5 bases). CDR1 and CDR2 from the germline V gene are SGHRS and YFSETQ. V was cut by 0 bases and J by 3 bases, with 19 bases left in between. CDR3 length: 17 amino acids.